One and the same sample provided the 10 T cell receptor beta chains below, sequenced in a study of cytomegalovirus exposure and HLA in healthy donors. PCR employed 60 Vbeta and 13 Jbeta primers. The data were produced by immunoSEQ multiplex PCR, yet TCRdb's version contains in-frame clones alone and is incomplete. Here the sample spans about 130,000 clones, more than 70% being singletons. The specimen sequenced was PBMCs. Source of these receptors: a human donor in good health.

This chain connects TRBV5-1 to TRBJ2-5, with D possibly matching TRBD2 (7 bases). Trimming took off 1 base at V and 0 bases at J, with 16 bases between the two ends. The CDR3 runs 17 residues. Germline CDR1 SGHRS, CDR2 YFSETQ. The CDR3 DNA reads as TGCGCCAGCAGCTTGAGGCATCGGGGGGCCTACCAAGAGACCCAGTACTTC. The encoded protein is CASSLRHRGAYQETQYF.

This rearrangement joins TRBV6-1 to TRBJ2-3; 7 bases are a match to TRBD1. Germline CDR1 is MNHNS and CDR2 is SASEGT. V lost 6 bases and J lost 2; bases outside the gene matches: 5. This CDR3 is built from 14 residues. CDR3 loop: CASRRDSLTDTQYF. CDR3 in DNA: TGTGCCAGCAGGAGGGACAGCCTCACAGATACGCAGTATTTT.

This clone has a single count. V gene TRBV15 combines with J gene TRBJ2-7, with D possibly TRBD1 on 6 matching bases. The CDR3 is made up of 13 amino acids. Trimming took 0 bases from V and 4 from J, leaving 7 bases between them. CDR1 is LNHNV and CDR2 is YYDKDF in the germline V gene (reference sequence). The CDR3 spells CATSRDQGYEQYF. CDR3 coding DNA: TGTGCCACCAGCAGAGACCAGGGGTACGAGCAGTACTTC.

This sequence joins TRBV7-6 and TRBJ2-5, with D possibly being TRBD2 (5 bases). Per germline, CDR1 SGHVS and CDR2 FNYEAQ. This CDR3 comprises 15 residues. Trimming removed 3 bases at V and 4 bases at J, with 15 bases between. CDR3 sequence: CASSFKEDSVETQYF. In nucleotides, the CDR3 is TGTGCCAGCAGCTTCAAAGAGGATAGCGTAGAGACCCAGTACTTC.

CDR3 residues: CSVGLLSTGELFF. The CDR3 DNA follows: TGCAGCGTGGGACTGTTAAGCACCGGGGAGCTGTTTTTT. The chain carries TRBV29-1 and TRBJ2-2, with D possibly TRBD2 on 6 matching bases. Germline assignment: CDR1 SQVTM and CDR2 ANQGSEA. The CDR3 covers 13 residues. The V gene lost 6 bases and the J gene lost 4 bases, with 12 bases spanning the gap.

V and J are TRBV27 and TRBJ2-7; D unclear. V was trimmed by 8 bases and J by 3 bases, leaving 14 bases between them. The germline V gene has CDR1 MNHEY and CDR2 SMNVEV (reference sequence). The CDR3 length is 13 residues. The CDR3 is CASGSGVLYEQYF. The CDR3 nucleotides read TGTGCCAGCGGATCTGGAGTACTCTACGAGCAGTACTTC.

This chain links TRBV28 with TRBJ2-1; TRBD1 agrees at 7 bases. V was clipped by 2 bases and J by 4 bases; unmatched bases: 5. This CDR3 region has 15 residues. Germline V gives CDR1 MDHEN, CDR2 SYDVKM. CDR3 nucleotide sequence: TGTGCCAGCAGTTTAGTACAGGGGCGGTACAATGAGCAGTTCTTC. This translates into CASSLVQGRYNEQFF.

The J gene is TRBJ2-2, the V gene TRBV10-3; D not resolved. This CDR3 contains 12 residues. Germline V lookup: CDR1 ENHRY, CDR2 SYGVKD. V was shortened by 3 bases and J by 7 bases, with 6 bases between the two germline ends. CDR3 nucleotide sequence: TGTGCCATCAGTGAACTCATCGGGGAGCTGTTTTTT. It translates to CAISELIGELFF.

This sequence joins TRBV29-1 and TRBJ1-6; no clear D. Germline-derived CDR1 and CDR2 are SQVTM and ANQGSEA. The CDR3 length is 13 residues. Trimming stripped 4 bases from V and 7 bases from J, with 11 bases between. The CDR3 region has the DNA TGCAGCGTTGCCGTCACGAGAAATTCACCCCTCCACTTT. This translates into CSVAVTRNSPLHF. The full variable domain, in which reference TRBV29-1 and TRBJ1-6 provide the parts outside the CDR3, is SAVISQKPSRDICQRGTSLTIQCQVDSQVTMMFWYRQQPGQSLTLIATANQGSEATYESGFVIDKFPISRPNLTFSTLTVSNMSPEDSSIYLCSVAVTRNSPLHFGNGTRLTVT.

This rearrangement joins TRBV13 to TRBJ2-7; a possible D gene is TRBD1 (6 bases). The CDR3 runs 13 residues. Looked up from germline, CDR1 is PRHDT and CDR2 is FYEKMQ (reference sequence). The germline V and J ends were trimmed by 4 bases and 2 bases, with 9 bases remaining between them. This CDR3 reads CASSYGQTYEQYF. The DNA of the CDR3 is TGTGCCAGCAGCTACGGACAGACCTACGAGCAGTACTTC. Looking up the rest from reference TRBV13 and TRBJ2-7 gives the full variable domain: AAGVIQSPRHLIKEKRETATLKCYPIPRHDTVYWYQQGPGQDPQFLISFYEKMQSDKGSIPDRFSAQQFSDYHSELNMSSLELGDSALYFCASSYGQTYEQYFGPGTRLTVT.